This T cell receptor beta chain was documented in a study of T cell responses to AZD1222 COVID-19 vaccine. Study observations and caveats: White British donors predominated, females outnumbered males, and clonal diversity was possibly underestimated.

The CDR3 runs to 14 residues. V lost 5 bases to trimming and J lost 0 bases, with 9 bases between them. CDR1 and CDR2 from the germline V gene are MNHEY and SVGAGI. Concerning this clone: Antigen specificity is unknown.

Sequenced by immunoSEQ multiplex PCR; TCRdb stores in-frame clones only, minus some. The sample lists about 110,000 clones, around 82% occurring once. This clonotype was sampled from an adult in good health. The chain couples TRBV6-5 to TRBJ2-3; tentatively, D is TRBD2 (6 bases). This specimen consisted of peripheral blood, obtained on day 0 of AZD1222 vaccination. DNA of the CDR3: TGTGCCAGCAGTACGGGAGCCAGCACAGATACGCAGTATTTT. This translates into CASSTGASTDTQYF.